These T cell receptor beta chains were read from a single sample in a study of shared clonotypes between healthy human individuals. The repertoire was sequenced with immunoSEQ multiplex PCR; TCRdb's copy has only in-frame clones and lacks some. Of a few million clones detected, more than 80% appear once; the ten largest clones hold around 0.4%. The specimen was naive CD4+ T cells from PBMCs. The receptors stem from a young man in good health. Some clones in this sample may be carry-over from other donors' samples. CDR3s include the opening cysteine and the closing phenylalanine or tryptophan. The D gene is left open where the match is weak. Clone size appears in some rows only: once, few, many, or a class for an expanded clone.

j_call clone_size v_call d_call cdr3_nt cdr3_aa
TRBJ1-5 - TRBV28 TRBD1 TGTGCCAGCAGCCCGGACAGGGGGCTTATGTGGAGCAATCAGCCCCAGCATTTT CASSPDRGLMWSNQPQHF
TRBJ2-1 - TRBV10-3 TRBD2 TGTGCCATCAGTGATGGGCGGGAGTGGAATGAGCAGTTCTTC CAISDGREWNEQFF
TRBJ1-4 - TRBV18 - TGTGCCAGCTCACCACCCCCACGGGAAAAACTGTTTTTT CASSPPPREKLFF
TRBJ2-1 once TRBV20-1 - TGCAGTGCTAGAGCGTACGGGTCCCTGATCTTC CSARAYGSLIF
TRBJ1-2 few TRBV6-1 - TGTGCCAGCAGTGAAAGTTTTGGTTCCGGCTACACCTTC CASSESFGSGYTF
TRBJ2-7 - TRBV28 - TGTGCCAGCAGACGCAATCAAGTCATCTCCTACGAGCAGTACTTC CASRRNQVISYEQYF
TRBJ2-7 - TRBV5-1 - TGCGCCAGCAGCTCCCGGGACGATTACTACGAGCAGTACTTC CASSSRDDYYEQYF
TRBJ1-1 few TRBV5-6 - TGTGCCAGCAGCCCCGGTCGGGACACTGAAGCTTTCTTT CASSPGRDTEAFF
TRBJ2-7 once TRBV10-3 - TGTGCCATCAGTGAAGGGCGACACTACGAGCAGTACTTC CAISEGRHYEQYF
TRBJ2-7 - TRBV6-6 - TGTGCCAGCAAACGGGAGTCATTCCTCGAGCAGTACTTC CASKRESFLEQYF
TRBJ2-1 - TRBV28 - TGTGCCAGCAGCCCGCCAGGGGACGTTTACAATGAGCAGTTCTTC CASSPPGDVYNEQFF
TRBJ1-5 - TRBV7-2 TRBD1 TGTGCCAGCAGCGCGTCCGGGACAGTTATGCAGCCCCAGCATTTT CASSASGTVMQPQHF
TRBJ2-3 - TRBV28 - TGTGCCAGCACCGGAGAGGGCACAGATACGCAGTATTTT CASTGEGTDTQYF
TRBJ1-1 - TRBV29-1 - TGCAGCGTCAGTTTCCCACAGGGTGTCACTGAAGCTTTCTTT CSVSFPQGVTEAFF
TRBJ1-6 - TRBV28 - TGTGCCAGCAGTTTCGGGGGGAGTCCCATCCACTTT CASSFGGSPIHF
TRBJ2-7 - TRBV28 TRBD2 TGTGCCAGCAGGACCAGCGGGAGGGTCTATTACGAGCAGTACTTC CASRTSGRVYYEQYF
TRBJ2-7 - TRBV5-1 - TGCGCCAGCAGCTTGGAAGGCCTGGGGCTCGAGCAGTACTTC CASSLEGLGLEQYF
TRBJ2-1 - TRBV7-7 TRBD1 TGTGCCAGCAGCGCGGGACAGGCAACCTACAATGAGCAGTTCTTC CASSAGQATYNEQFF
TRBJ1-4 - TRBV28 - TGTGCCAGCAGTTTAGGGAGTGCAACTAATGAAAAACTGTTTTTT CASSLGSATNEKLFF
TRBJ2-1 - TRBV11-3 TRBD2 TGTGCCAGCAGCTCCACTAGCGGAGTATACAATGAGCAGTTCTTC CASSSTSGVYNEQFF
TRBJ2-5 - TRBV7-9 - TGTGCCAGCACCGACCTTAGGCGGAACTTAGAGACCCAGTACTTC CASTDLRRNLETQYF
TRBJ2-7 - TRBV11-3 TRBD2 TGTGCCAGCAGCTTAGAGAGACTAGCGGGAGGGATCTACGAGCAGTACTTC CASSLERLAGGIYEQYF
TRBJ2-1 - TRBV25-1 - TGTGCCAGCAGTGTCGATGTCCCCTACAATGAGCAGTTCTTC CASSVDVPYNEQFF
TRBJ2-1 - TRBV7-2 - TGTGCCAGCAGCTACGCGAGCGAGCAGTTCTTC CASSYASEQFF
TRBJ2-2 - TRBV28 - TGTGCCAGCGGATCACTCGGGGGCTCCGGGGAGCTGTTTTTT CASGSLGGSGELFF
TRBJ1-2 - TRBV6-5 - TGTGCCAGTTTTACAGGGCCCTATGGCTACACCTTC CASFTGPYGYTF
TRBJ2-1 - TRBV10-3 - TGTGCCATCAGTGTATCGGGTGAGCAGTTCTTC CAISVSGEQFF
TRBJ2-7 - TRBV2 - TGTGCCAGCAGTGTACGTAGCGTGACCTACGAGCAGTACTTC CASSVRSVTYEQYF
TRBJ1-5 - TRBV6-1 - TGTGCCAGCAGCCCTTTGGAGGCCTATCAGCCCCAGCATTTT CASSPLEAYQPQHF
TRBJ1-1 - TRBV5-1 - TGCGCCAGCAGCTTGGCCCAGGTGAACACTGAAGCTTTCTTT CASSLAQVNTEAFF
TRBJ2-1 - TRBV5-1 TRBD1 TGCGCCAGCAGCCTCGGGACAGTTTCCTACAATGAGCAGTTCTTC CASSLGTVSYNEQFF
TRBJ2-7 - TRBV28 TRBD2 TGTGCCAGCAGCCAGCCGGGACTAGCGGGCGGAGAGCAGTACTTC CASSQPGLAGGEQYF
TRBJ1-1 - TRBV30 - TGTGCCTGGAAGGGGGGCGCGGCTGAAGCTTTCTTT CAWKGGAAEAFF
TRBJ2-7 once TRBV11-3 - TGTGCCAGCAGTGCCCCGGGCTCCTACGAGCAGTACTTC CASSAPGSYEQYF
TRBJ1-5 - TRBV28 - TGTGCCAGCAGTTTTACGTTACAGACCAAACATAGCAATCAGCCCCAGCATTTT CASSFTLQTKHSNQPQHF
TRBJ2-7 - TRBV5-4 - TGTGCCAGCAGCTTGGAGAGGCTTGCCTACGAGCAGTACTTC CASSLERLAYEQYF
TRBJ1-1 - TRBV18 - TGTGCCAGCTCGGGCATCTTAGACACTGAAGCTTTCTTT CASSGILDTEAFF
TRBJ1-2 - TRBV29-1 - TGCAGCGTTGGGGGATTGGGGGGATCTGGCTACACCTTC CSVGGLGGSGYTF
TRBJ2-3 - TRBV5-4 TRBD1 TGTGCCAGCAGCCCATGGCGGGGACAGGGAGATACGCAGTATTTT CASSPWRGQGDTQYF
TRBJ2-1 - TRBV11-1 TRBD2 TGTGCCAGCTCTAAGCGGGAGTGGAACAATGAGCAGTTCTTC CASSKREWNNEQFF
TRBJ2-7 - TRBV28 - TGTGCCAGCAGGGGAATCCACGGGGGAGGTAAGGCCTACGAGCAGTACTTC CASRGIHGGGKAYEQYF
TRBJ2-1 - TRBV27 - TGTGCCAGCAGTTCCCTAGCGAATCCATCCTACAATGAGCAGTTCTTC CASSSLANPSYNEQFF
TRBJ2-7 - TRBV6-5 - TGTGCAACAGGCGGCTTTGGGGGGCAGTACTTC CATGGFGGQYF
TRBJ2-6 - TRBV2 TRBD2 TGTGCCAGCAGTGAAGCCCCCCCCCTAGCGGGGGTTTATGGGGCCAACGTCCTGACTTTC CASSEAPPLAGVYGANVLTF
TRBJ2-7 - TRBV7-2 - TGTGCCAGCAGCTTGGGCCAAGGAGGGGCTTACTTC CASSLGQGGAYF
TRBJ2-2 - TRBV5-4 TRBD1 TGTGCCAGCAGCTCCGGGACAGGACCCACCGGGGAGCTGTTTTTT CASSSGTGPTGELFF
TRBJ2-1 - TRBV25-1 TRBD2 TGTGCCAGCACCATAGCGGGAGGGCAGGTCAATGAGCAGTTCTTC CASTIAGGQVNEQFF
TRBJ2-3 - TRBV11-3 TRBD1 TGTGCCAGCAGCTTAGGCCGGGACAGGGGTTCCACAGATACGCAGTATTTT CASSLGRDRGSTDTQYF